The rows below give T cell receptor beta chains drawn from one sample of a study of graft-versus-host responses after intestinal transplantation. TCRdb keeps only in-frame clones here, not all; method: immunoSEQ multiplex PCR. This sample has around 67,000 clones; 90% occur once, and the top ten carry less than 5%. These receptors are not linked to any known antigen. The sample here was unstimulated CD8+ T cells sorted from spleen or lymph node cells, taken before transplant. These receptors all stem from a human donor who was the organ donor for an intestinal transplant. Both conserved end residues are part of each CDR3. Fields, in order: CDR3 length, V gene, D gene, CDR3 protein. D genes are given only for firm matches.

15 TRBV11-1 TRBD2 CASSPKRGGLFEQFF
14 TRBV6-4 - CASRAISDTGELFF
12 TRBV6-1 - CAEGGVGVEAFF
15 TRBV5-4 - CASSLWGGPPGGYTF
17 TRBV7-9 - CASSLERDKDPGEKLFF
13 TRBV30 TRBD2 CAWSLAGLNEQFF
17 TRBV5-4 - CASSKTGTLMVTGELFF
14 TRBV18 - CASSPPYINYGYTF
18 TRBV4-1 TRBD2 CASSQDPPRAGGGNEQFF
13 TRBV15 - CATSRVLNQPQHF
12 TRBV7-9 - CAGQPGLDGYTF
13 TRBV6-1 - CASSDRGPDTQYF
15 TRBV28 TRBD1 CASSFPGQGNTEAFF
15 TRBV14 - CASSVDATANYGYTF
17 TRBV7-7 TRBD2 CASSIRPGLAEQETQYF
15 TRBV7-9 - CASSPVRGMNTEAFF
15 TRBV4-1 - CASSPREIVTGELFF
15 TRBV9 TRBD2 CASSPSGGLSGELFF
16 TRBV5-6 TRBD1 CASSWGDRGTMVGYTF
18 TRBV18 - CASSLHRLSEKTNEKLFF
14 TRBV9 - CASSARSSGNTIYF
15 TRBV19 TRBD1 CASSPGTGVGNTIYF
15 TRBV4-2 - CASSQMDRPNEKLFF
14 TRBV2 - CASTAGPRYNEQFF
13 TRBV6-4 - CASSDSAAGSPAF
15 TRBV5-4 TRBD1 CASSLRDRGNSPLHF
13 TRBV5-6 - CASWALANTEAFF
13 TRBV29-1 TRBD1 CSDWTGSNYGYTF
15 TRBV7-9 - CASSLVNSPNYGYTF
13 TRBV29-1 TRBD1 CSVTGGSEYGYTF
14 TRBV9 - CASSVAGGATEAFF
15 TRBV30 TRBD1 CAWRGTGVEYTEAFF
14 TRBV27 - CASTVGGSYNEQFF
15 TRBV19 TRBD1 CASSAGTASNQPQHF
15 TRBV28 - CASSLTPSGTDTQYF
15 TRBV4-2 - CASSQDWEVGSPLHF
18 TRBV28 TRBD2 CASSLEALLAGGEETQYF